This TCR beta chain was sequenced during a study of T cell responses to AZD1222 COVID-19 vaccine. Libraries were prepared by immunoSEQ multiplex PCR; TCRdb keeps only in-frame clonotypes and omits some of them. The repertoire holds 140,000 to 150,000 clones, with 75% to 95% as singletons. The CDR3 is 15 residues long. V lost 3 bases to trimming and J lost 2 bases, with 14 bases between them. Germline lookup yields CDR1 SQVTM and CDR2 ANQGSEA. The sequence came from an adult in good health. Sequencing used peripheral blood, obtained on day 0 of MenACWY control vaccination. The V gene is TRBV29-1, the J gene TRBJ2-1, with D maybe TRBD2 (6 bases). Here the CDR3 DNA reads TGCAGCGTTGAGGCCGTAGGGGAGGCCTACAATGAGCAGTTCTTC. Translation gives CSVEAVGEAYNEQFF.